This T cell receptor (beta chain) is drawn from a study of blood T cell repertoires in COVID-19. About the research overall: Collection of acute and convalescent COVID-19 samples took place in the United States, Italy and Spain. PBMCs, B-cell-depleted T cells, or T cells were the source of the cDNA or gDNA that made up the material.

Trimming removed 3 bases at V and 7 bases at J, with 13 bases between. The germline gives CDR1 LGHDT, CDR2 YNNKEL (reference sequence). The CDR3 totals 14 residues. How the authors handled the data: Cell counts per sample came from amplifying reference gene primers. Method: immunoSEQ multiplex PCR; TCRdb's copy keeps in-frame clones and lacks some. V and J calls plus clone size are reproduced from that table; the DNA served to infer D and trimming. The sample has a few hundred thousand clones; roughly nine tenths are singletons. The J gene is TRBJ2-1, the V gene TRBV3-1 (or the pseudogene TRBV3-2); no reliable D call. Material for sequencing was peripheral blood. The source of this sequence is a man between 18 and 29 years old with active or convalescent COVID-19. The DNA for the CDR3 is TGTGCCAGCAGCCAGGGCGTAGGTGAGAATGAGCAGTTCTTC. It specifies CASSQGVGENEQFF.